This T cell receptor beta chain was observed in a study of CD8 T cells in Susac syndrome. Overall study results and limits: It was acknowledged by the study that relatively few individuals were included in its TCR sequencing and HLA analysis.

The authors sequenced TCR beta from blood CD8+ and CD4+ T cells. Relapsing-remitting disease, either stable or active, was present in the treatment-naive patients who were the multiple sclerosis controls. With random hexamers, reverse transcription was performed on about 0.5 to 1 ug of RNA. TCRdb re-analysed the immunoSEQ multiplex PCR reads in MiXCR, keeping a single row per CDR3 protein. The repertoire holds 200,000 to 250,000 distinct CDR3 sequences, with nearly 97% as singletons. The CDR3 is 16 amino acids. The junction had 10 bases not matched to a gene; V was cut back by 7 bases and J by 2 bases. The V gene's germline CDR1 is SGHRS and CDR2 YFSETQ. A word on this clonotype: The antigen is not known.

V and J are TRBV5-1 and TRBJ2-1; TRBD2 matches 9 bases. This TCR was recovered from a human donor with multiple sclerosis. Sequencing was performed on CD4+ T cells from PBMCs. CDR3 region: CASRQGASGTYNEQFF. For the CDR3, the DNA is TGCGCCAGCCGACAGGGAGCTAGCGGGACCTACAATGAGCAGTTCTTC.